This T cell receptor (beta chain) was captured in a study of T cells after yellow fever vaccination. Generation of TCR cDNA used 5'RACE template switching (which added a universal primer site and UMIs). TCRdb re-derived calls from the 5' RACE reads in MiXCR, one entry per CDR3 protein. The table includes a few hundred thousand distinct CDR3 sequences, roughly 7.5% detected once. Trimming left V 5 bases short and J 0 bases short, with 17 bases between. There are 17 residues in the CDR3. CDR1 MNHEY and CDR2 SMNVEV come from the germline V gene (reference sequence). The clonotype originates from a man between 18 and 29 years old who received the YFV17D yellow fever vaccine. Sample: PBMCs, taken roughly seven weeks after the first yellow fever vaccination. The chain has TRBV27 and TRBJ1-3; TRBD1 might be the D (6 bases). The CDR3 reads CASSRGLQGDSGNTIYF. As DNA, the CDR3 is TGTGCCAGCAGTCGTGGACTACAGGGCGACTCTGGAAACACCATATATTTT.